Below, one T cell receptor beta chain is given with its context. The record originates from a study of cytomegalovirus exposure and HLA in healthy donors. The donors were in the approximately 120-subject validation cohort, distinct from the roughly 700-subject first cohort. TCRdb's copy holds only in-frame clones and misses some; the assay was immunoSEQ multiplex PCR. The profile shows roughly 100,000 clones, about 95% of them singletons. The V and J ends lost 5 bases and 8 bases, in that order; junction bases with no gene match: 12. The CDR3 loop spans 15 amino acids. CDR1 SEHNR and CDR2 FQNEAQ come from the germline V gene (reference sequence).

The origin of this receptor is a woman under 30 in good health and CMV-seronegative. Sequenced material: PBMCs. The chain carries TRBV7-9 and TRBJ1-5; 7 nucleotides align to TRBD1. The CDR3 loop reads CASSPGTAQKEPQHF. The CDR3 nucleotides are TGTGCCAGCAGCCCTGGGACAGCCCAAAAGGAGCCCCAGCATTTT.